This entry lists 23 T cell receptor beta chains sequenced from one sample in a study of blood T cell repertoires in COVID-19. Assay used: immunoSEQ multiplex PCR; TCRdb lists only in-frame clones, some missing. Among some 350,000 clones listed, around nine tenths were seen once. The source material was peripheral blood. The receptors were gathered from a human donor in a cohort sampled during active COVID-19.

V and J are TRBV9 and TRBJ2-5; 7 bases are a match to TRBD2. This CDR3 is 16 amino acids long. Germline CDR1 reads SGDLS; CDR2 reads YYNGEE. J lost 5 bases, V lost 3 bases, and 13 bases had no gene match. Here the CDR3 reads CASSAAGGSIGETQYF. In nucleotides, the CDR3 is TGTGCCAGCAGCGCCGCCGGCGGGAGTATCGGTGAGACCCAGTACTTC.

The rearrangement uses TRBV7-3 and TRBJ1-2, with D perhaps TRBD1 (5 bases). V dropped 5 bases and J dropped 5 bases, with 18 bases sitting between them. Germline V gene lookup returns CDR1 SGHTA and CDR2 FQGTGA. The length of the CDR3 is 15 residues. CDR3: CASSLTPQVHYGYTF. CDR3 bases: TGTGCCAGCAGCCTTACTCCACAGGTCCATTATGGCTACACCTTC.

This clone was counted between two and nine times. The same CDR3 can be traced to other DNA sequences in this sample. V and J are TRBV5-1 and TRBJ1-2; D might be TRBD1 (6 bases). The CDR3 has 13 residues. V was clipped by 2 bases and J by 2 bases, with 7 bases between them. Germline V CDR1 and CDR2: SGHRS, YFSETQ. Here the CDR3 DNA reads TGCGCCAGCAGCTTACAGGGCAACTATGGCTACACCTTC. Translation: CASSLQGNYGYTF.

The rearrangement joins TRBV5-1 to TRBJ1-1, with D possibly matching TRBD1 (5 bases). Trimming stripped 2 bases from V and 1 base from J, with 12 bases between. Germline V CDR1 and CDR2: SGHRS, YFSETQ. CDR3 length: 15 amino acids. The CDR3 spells CASSFGGSGNTEAFF. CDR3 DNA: TGCGCCAGCAGCTTCGGGGGTAGCGGGAACACTGAAGCTTTCTTT.

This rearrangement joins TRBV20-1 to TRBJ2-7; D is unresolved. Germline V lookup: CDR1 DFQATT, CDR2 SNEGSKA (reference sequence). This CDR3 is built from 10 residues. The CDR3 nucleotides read TGCAGGAGAAGTTCCCACGAGCAGTACTTC. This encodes CRRSSHEQYF.

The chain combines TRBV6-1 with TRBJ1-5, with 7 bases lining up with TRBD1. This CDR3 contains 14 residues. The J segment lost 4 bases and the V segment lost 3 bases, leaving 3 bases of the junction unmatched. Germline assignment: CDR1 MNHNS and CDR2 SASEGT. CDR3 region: CASSDGTENQPQHF. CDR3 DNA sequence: TGTGCCAGCAGTGACGGGACAGAGAATCAGCCCCAGCATTTT.

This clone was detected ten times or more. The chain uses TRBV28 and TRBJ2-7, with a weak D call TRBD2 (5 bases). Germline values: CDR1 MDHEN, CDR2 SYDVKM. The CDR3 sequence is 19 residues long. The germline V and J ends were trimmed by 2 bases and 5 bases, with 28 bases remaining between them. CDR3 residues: CASSLRSSTTVPWVNEQYF. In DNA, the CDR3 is TGTGCCAGCAGTTTAAGGTCTAGCACAACGGTTCCATGGGTGAACGAGCAGTACTTC.

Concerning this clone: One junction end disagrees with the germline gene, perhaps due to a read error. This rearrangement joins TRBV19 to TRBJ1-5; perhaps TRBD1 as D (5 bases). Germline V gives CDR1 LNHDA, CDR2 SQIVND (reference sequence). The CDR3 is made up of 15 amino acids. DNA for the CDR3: TGTGCCAGTAGCATAGGTAGGGGAAGCAATCAGCCCCAGCATTTT. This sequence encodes CASSIGRGSNQPQHF.

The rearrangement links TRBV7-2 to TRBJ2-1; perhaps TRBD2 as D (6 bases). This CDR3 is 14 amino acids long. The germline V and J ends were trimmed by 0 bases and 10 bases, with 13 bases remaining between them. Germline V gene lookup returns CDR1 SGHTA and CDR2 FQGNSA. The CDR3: CASSLAGGHGEQFF. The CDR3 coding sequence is TGTGCCAGCAGCTTAGCGGGAGGTCACGGGGAGCAGTTCTTC.

DNA for the CDR3: TGCGCCAGCAGCCTGACCGGGACTAGCGTCTCCTACGAGCAGTACTTC. It is translated as CASSLTGTSVSYEQYF. The V gene is TRBV5-1, the J gene TRBJ2-7; 10 bases are shared with TRBD2. Looked up from germline, CDR1 is SGHRS and CDR2 is YFSETQ. The CDR3 spans 16 residues. Losses at the gene ends were 4 bases for V and 0 bases for J; bases not matched to a gene: 7. Full variable domain (remainder filled in from reference TRBV5-1 and TRBJ2-7): KAGVTQTPRYLIKTRGQQVTLSCSPISGHRSVSWYQQTPGQGLQFLFEYFSETQRNKGNFPGRFSGRQFSNSRSEMNVSTLELGDSALYLCASSLTGTSVSYEQYFGPGTRLTVT.

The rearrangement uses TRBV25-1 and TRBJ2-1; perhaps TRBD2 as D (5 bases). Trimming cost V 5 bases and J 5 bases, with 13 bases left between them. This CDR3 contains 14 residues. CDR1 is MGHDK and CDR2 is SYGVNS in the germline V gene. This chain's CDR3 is CASSLPGKHNEQFF. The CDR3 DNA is TGTGCCAGCAGTTTGCCGGGAAAGCACAATGAGCAGTTCTTC. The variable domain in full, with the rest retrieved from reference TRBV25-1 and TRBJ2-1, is EADIYQTPRYLVIGTGKKITLECSQTMGHDKMYWYQQDPGMELHLIHYSYGVNSTEKGDLSSESTVSRIRTEHFPLTLESARPSHTSQYLCASSLPGKHNEQFFGPGTRLTVL.

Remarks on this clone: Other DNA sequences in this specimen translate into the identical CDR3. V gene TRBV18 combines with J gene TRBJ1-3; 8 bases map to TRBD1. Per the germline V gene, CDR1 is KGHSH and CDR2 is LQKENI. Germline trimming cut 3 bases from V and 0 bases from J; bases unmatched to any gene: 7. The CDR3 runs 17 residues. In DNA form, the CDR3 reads TGTGCCAGCTCACCGAGGACAGGGCTAAGCTCTGGAAACACCATATATTTT. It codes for CASSPRTGLSSGNTIYF.

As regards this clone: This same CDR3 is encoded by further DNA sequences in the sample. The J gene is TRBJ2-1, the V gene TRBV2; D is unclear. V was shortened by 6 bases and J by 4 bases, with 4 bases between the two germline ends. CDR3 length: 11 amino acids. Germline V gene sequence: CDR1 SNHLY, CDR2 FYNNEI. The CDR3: CASRQYNEQFF. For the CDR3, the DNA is TGTGCCAGCAGACAGTACAATGAGCAGTTCTTC.

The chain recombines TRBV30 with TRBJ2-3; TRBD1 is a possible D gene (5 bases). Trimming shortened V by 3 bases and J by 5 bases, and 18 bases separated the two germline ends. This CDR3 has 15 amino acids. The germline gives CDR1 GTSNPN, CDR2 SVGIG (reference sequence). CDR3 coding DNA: TGTGCCTGGAGCCGCCCAAGGGGCCAAATAGATACGCAGTATTTT. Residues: CAWSRPRGQIDTQYF.

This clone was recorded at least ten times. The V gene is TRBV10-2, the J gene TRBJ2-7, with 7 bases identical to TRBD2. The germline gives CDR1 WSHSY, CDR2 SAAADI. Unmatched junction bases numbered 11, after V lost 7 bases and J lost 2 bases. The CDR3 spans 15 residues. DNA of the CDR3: TGCGCCAGCACCTCGGGGGGTAGGCCAACCTACGAGCAGTACTTC. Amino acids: CASTSGGRPTYEQYF.

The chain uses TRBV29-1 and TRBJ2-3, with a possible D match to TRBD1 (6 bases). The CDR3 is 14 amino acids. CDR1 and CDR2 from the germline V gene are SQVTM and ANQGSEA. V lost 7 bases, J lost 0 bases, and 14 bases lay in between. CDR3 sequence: CSGGQGTSTDTQYF. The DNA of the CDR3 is TGCAGCGGGGGGCAGGGAACTAGCACAGATACGCAGTATTTT.

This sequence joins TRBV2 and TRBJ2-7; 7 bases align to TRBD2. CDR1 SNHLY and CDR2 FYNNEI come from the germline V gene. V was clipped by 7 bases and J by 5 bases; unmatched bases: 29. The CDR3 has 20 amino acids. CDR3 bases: TGTGCCAGCACTCGGAACCGTCGGGAGGCCTACGAACGAGGAGACGACGAGCAGTACTTC. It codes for CASTRNRREAYERGDDEQYF.

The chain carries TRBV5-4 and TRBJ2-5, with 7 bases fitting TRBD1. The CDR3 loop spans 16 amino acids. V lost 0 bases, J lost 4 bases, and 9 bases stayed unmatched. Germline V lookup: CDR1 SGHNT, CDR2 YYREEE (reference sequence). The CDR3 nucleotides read TGTGCCAGCAGCTTGGGCGAGACAGGGCTGGGAGAGACCCAGTACTTC. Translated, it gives CASSLGETGLGETQYF.

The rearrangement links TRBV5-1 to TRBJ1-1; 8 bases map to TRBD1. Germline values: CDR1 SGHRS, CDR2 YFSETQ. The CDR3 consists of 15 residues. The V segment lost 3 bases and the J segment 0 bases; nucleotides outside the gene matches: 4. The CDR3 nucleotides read TGCGCCAGCAGCTCCGACAGGGGTATGAACACTGAAGCTTTCTTT. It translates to CASSSDRGMNTEAFF.

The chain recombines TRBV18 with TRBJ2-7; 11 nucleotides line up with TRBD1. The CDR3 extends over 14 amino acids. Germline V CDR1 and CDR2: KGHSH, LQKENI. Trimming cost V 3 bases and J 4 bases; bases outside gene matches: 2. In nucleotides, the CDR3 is TGTGCCAGCTCACCGGGGGACAGGGGGTACGAGCAGTACTTC. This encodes CASSPGDRGYEQYF.

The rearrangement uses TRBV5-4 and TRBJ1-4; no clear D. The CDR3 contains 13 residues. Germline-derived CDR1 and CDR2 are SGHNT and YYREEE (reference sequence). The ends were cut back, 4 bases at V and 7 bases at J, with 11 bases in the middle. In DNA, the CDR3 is TGTGCCAGCAGCCTCGCAGGAGGTGAAAAACTGTTTTTT. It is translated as CASSLAGGEKLFF.

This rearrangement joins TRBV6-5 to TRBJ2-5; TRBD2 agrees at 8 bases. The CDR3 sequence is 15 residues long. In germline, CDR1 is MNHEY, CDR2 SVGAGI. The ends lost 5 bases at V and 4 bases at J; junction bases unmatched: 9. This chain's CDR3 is CASSQTAGERETQYF. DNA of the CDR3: TGTGCCAGCAGTCAGACAGCGGGGGAGCGAGAGACCCAGTACTTC.

The CDR3 DNA sequence: TGTGCCAGCAGCTTGGGCAGGGGTCAATACGAGCAGTACTTC. Its protein is CASSLGRGQYEQYF. The chain has TRBV7-2 and TRBJ2-7, with D possibly being TRBD1 (6 bases). Trimming took off 3 bases at V and 4 bases at J, with 13 bases between the two ends. The germline CDR1 and CDR2 sequences are SGHTA and FQGNSA. This CDR3 spans 14 amino acids.